This T cell receptor beta chain is from a study of T cell changes during pregnancy in multiple sclerosis. Germline V gene sequence: CDR1 SGHAT, CDR2 FQDESV (reference sequence). The ends lost 5 bases at V and 7 bases at J; junction bases unmatched: 8. CDR3 length: 15 residues. Using immunoSEQ multiplex PCR, the repertoire was profiled, and TCRdb retains in-frame clones only, with some absent. The sample lists roughly 24,000 clones; around 86% were seen once. This receptor was identified in a female donor in good health, enrolled as a control in a pregnancy study. The chain joins TRBV11-1 to TRBJ1-6, with 7 bases aligning to TRBD1. Specimen: CD4+ T cells from peripheral blood mononuclear cells, collected in the second trimester of pregnancy. CDR3 protein: CASSPRQGNNSPLHF. The CDR3 DNA reads TGTGCCAGCAGCCCCAGACAGGGAAACAATTCACCCCTCCACTTT.